This T cell receptor beta chain was recovered during a study of T cell responses to AZD1222 COVID-19 vaccine. This clone was found once. The CDR3 loop spans 15 amino acids. Germline-derived CDR1 and CDR2 are SGHDT and YYEEEE. Trimming pared 6 bases from V and 0 bases from J, leaving 15 bases between. The repertoire was sequenced with immunoSEQ multiplex PCR; TCRdb's copy has only in-frame clones and lacks some. The sample has around 110,000 clones; 80% to 90% are singletons. This receptor was taken from an adult in good health. The sequencing used peripheral blood, collected on day 0 of MenACWY control vaccination. The gene calls are TRBV5-6 and TRBJ1-2; TRBD1 might be the D (6 bases). CDR3 coding DNA: TGTGCCAGCAAGTTTACTAAGGGGGCTAACTATGGCTACACCTTC. Translated: CASKFTKGANYGYTF.